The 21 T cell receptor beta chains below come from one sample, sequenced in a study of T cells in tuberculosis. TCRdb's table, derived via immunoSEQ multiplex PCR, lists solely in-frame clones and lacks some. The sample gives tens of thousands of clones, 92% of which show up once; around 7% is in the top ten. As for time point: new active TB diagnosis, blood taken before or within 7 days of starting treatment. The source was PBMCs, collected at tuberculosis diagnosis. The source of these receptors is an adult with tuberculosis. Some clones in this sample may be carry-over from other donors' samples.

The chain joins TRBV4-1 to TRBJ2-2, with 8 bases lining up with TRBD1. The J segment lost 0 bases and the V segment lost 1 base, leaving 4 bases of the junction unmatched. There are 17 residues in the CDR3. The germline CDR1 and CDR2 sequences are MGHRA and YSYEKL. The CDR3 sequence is CASSQAGQGTNTGELFF. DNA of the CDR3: TGCGCCAGCAGCCAAGCCGGACAGGGAACGAACACCGGGGAGCTGTTTTTT.

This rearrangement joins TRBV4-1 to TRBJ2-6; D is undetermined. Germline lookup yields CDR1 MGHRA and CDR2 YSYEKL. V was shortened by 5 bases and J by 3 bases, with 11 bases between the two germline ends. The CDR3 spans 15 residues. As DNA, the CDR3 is TGCGCCAGCAGCGGGTTGACTGGTGGGGCCAACGTCCTGACTTTC. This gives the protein CASSGLTGGANVLTF.

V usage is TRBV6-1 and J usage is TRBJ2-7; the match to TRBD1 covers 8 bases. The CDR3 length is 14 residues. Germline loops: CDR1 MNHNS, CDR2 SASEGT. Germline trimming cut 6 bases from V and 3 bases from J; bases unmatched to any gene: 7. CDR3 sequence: CASRTPGTGYEQYF. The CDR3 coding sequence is TGTGCCAGCAGGACCCCCGGGACAGGCTACGAGCAGTACTTC.

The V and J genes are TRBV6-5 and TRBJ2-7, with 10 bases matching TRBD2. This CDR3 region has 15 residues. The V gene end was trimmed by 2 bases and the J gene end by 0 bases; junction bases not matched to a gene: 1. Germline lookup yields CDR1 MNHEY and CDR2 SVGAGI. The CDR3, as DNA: TGTGCCAGCAGTTACCTAGCGGGGGACTCCTACGAGCAGTACTTC. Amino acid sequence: CASSYLAGDSYEQYF.

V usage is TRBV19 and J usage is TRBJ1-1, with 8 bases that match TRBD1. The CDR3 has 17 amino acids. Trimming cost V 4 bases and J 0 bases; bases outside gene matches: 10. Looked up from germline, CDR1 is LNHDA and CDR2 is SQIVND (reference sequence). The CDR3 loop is CASSTYMPGQVNTEAFF. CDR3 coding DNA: TGTGCCAGTAGTACGTACATGCCGGGACAGGTGAACACTGAAGCTTTCTTT.

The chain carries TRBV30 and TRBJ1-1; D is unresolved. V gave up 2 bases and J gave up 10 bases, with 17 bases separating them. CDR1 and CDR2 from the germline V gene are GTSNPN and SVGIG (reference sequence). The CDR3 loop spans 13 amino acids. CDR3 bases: TGTGCCTGGAGTACCCAGGACTCTGTTAGAGCTTTCTTT. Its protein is CAWSTQDSVRAFF.

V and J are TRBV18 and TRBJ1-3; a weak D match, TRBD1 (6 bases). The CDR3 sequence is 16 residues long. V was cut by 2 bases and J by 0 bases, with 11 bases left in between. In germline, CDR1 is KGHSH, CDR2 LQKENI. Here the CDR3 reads CASSPKDSNSGNTIYF. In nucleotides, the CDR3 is TGTGCCAGCTCACCAAAGGACAGTAACTCTGGAAACACCATATATTTT.

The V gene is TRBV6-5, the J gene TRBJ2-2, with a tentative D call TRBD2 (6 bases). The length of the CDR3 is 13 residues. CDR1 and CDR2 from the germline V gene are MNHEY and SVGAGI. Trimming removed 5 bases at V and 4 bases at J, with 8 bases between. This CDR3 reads CASSNSGTGELFF. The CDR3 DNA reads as TGTGCCAGCAGTAATAGCGGCACCGGGGAGCTGTTTTTT.

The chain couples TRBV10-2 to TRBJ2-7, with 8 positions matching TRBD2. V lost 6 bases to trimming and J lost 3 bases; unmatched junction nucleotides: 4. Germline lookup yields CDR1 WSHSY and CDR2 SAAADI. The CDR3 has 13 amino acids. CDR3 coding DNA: TGCGCCAGCAGAAGCGGGAGCAACTACGAGCAGTACTTC. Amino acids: CASRSGSNYEQYF.

The CDR3: CASTPGGRDYGYTF. The CDR3 nucleotides read TGTGCCAGCACCCCGGGAGGCAGGGACTATGGCTACACCTTC. The J gene is TRBJ1-2, the V gene TRBV28; TRBD1 might be the D (5 bases). Trimming shortened V by 7 bases and J by 3 bases, and 15 bases separated the two germline ends. Per the germline V gene, CDR1 is MDHEN and CDR2 is SYDVKM. CDR3 length: 14 amino acids.

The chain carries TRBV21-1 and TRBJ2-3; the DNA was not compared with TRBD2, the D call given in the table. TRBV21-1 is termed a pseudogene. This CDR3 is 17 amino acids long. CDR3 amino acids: CASSRRPSGGLTDTQYF. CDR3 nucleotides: TGTGCCAGCAGCCGGAGACCTAGCGGGGGGCTCACAGATACGCAGTATTTT.

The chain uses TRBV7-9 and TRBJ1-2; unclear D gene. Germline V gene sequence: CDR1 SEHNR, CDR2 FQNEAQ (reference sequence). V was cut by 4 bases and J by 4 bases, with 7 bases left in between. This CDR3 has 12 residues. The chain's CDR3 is CASSSEGYGYTF. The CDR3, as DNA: TGTGCCAGCAGCTCAGAGGGCTATGGCTACACCTTC. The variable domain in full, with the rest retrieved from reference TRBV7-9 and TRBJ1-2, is DTGVSQNPRHKITKRGQNVTFRCDPISEHNRLYWYRQTLGQGPEFLTYFQNEAQLEKSRLLSDRFSAERPKGSFSTLEIQRTEQGDSAMYLCASSSEGYGYTFGSGTRLTVV.

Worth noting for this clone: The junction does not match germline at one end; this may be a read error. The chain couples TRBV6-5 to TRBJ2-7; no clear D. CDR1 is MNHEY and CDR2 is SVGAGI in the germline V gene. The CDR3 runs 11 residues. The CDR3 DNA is TGTGCCAGCAGTCAACGACGGTGGCCGGGCTTC. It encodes CASSQRRWPGF.

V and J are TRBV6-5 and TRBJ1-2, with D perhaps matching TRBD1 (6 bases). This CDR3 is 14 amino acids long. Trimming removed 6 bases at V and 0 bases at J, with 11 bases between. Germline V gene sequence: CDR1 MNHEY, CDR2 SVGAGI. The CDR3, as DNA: TGTGCCAGCAGAAGGGACATGGCTAACTATGGCTACACCTTC. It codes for CASRRDMANYGYTF.

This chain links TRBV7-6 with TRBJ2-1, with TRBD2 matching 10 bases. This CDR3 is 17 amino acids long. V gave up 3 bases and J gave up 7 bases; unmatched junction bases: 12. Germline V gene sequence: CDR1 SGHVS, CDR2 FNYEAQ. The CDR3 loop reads CASSLGRSGGGRNEQFF. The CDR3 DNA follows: TGTGCCAGCAGCTTGGGTCGGAGCGGGGGGGGCAGAAATGAGCAGTTCTTC.

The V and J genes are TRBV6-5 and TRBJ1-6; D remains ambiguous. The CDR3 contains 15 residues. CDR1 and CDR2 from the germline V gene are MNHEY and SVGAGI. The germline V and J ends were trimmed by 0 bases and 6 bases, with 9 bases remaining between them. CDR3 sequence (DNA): TGTGCCAGCAGTTACTCGAGAGCAAGTAATTCACCCCTCCACTTT. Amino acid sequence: CASSYSRASNSPLHF.

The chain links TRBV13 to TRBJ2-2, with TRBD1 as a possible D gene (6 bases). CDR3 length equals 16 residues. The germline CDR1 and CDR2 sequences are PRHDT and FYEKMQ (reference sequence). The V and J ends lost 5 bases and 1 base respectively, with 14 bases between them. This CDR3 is CASSEGQFLNTGELFF. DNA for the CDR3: TGTGCCAGCAGCGAAGGACAGTTCCTGAACACCGGGGAGCTGTTTTTT.

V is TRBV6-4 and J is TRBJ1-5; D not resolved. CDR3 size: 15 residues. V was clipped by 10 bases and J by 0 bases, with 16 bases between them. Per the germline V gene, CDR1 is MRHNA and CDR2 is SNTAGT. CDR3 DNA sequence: TGTGCCACCCCTCGGGCGGGCCATAGCAATCAGCCCCAGCATTTT. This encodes CATPRAGHSNQPQHF.

The CDR3 DNA follows: TGTGCCAGCAGTCCTTCTCTCAGGGGGCTCCTCTACGAGCAGTACTTC. Translated: CASSPSLRGLLYEQYF. This rearrangement joins TRBV27 to TRBJ2-7; 8 bases fit TRBD1. J was trimmed by 3 bases and V by 5 bases; bases with no gene match: 12. This CDR3 has 16 amino acids. Germline CDR1 reads MNHEY; CDR2 reads SMNVEV (reference sequence).

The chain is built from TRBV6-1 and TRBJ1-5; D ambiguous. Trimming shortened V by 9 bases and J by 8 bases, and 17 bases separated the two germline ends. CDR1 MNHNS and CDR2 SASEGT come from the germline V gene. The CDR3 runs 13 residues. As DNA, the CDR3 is TGTGCCAGTCAGCCCAGAGACTGGGAGCCCCAGCATTTT. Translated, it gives CASQPRDWEPQHF.

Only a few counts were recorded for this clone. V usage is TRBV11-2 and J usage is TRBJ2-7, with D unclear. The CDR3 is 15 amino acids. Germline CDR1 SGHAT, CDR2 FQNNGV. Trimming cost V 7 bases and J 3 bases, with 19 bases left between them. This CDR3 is CASKYTVGDNYEQYF. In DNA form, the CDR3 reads TGTGCCAGCAAGTACACCGTTGGAGATAACTACGAGCAGTACTTC.